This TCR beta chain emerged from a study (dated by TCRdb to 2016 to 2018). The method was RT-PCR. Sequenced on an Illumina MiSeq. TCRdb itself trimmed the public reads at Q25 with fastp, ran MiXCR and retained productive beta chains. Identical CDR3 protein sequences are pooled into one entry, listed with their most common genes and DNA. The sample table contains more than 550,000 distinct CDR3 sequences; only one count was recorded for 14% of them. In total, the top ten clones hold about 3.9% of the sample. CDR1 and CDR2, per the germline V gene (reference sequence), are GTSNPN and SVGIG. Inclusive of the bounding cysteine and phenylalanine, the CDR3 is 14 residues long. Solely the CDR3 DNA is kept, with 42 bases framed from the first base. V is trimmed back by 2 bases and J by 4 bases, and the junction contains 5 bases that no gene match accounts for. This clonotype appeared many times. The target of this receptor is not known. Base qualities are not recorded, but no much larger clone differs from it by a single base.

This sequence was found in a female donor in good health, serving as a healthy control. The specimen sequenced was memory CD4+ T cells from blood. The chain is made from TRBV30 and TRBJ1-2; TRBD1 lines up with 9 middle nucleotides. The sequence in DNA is TGTGCCTGGAGTCGGACAGGGGCGGCCTATGGCTACACCTTC. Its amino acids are CAWSRTGAAYGYTF. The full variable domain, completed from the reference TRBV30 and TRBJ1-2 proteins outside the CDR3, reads SQTIHQWPATLVQPVGSPLSLECTVEGTSNPNLYWYRQAAGRGLQLLFYSVGIGQISSEVPQNLSASRPQDRQFILSSKKLLLSDSGFYLCAWSRTGAAYGYTFGSGTRLTVV.